This T cell receptor (beta chain) originates from a study of radiotherapy plus CTLA-4 blockade in lung cancer. The overall study: Disease control was seen in roughly 30% of patients, objective responses in about 19%. Study-wide results and limits: Radiotherapy was combined with ipilimumab, and tumor-derived TCR clones then expanded in blood. Strongest reported response predictors: early blood clone changes and post-radiation interferon-beta.

People whose metastatic non-small-cell lung cancer was chemo-refractory got focal radiation along with CTLA-4 blockade by ipilimumab. Libraries were prepared by immunoSEQ multiplex PCR; TCRdb keeps only in-frame clonotypes and omits some of them. The profile shows about 95,000 clones, roughly 85% of them singletons. V lost 4 bases to trimming and J lost 7 bases, with 17 bases between them. The CDR3 extends over 15 amino acids. Germline V gene lookup returns CDR1 GTSNPN and CDR2 SVGIG (reference sequence). As regards this clone: Its antigen is not known.

The chain is built from TRBV30 and TRBJ1-6, with a tentative D call TRBD1 (5 bases). Material: peripheral blood, obtained from a patient treated with radiotherapy plus ipilimumab. The source of this sequence is a human donor with non-small cell lung cancer who had stable disease on radiotherapy plus ipilimumab. The CDR3 DNA sequence: TGTGCCTGGAACCCTATGGGTGGACAAAATTCACCCCTCCACTTT. Encoded protein: CAWNPMGGQNSPLHF. Full variable domain (remainder filled in from reference TRBV30 and TRBJ1-6): SQTIHQWPATLVQPVGSPLSLECTVEGTSNPNLYWYRQAAGRGLQLLFYSVGIGQISSEVPQNLSASRPQDRQFILSSKKLLLSDSGFYLCAWNPMGGQNSPLHFGNGTRLTVT.